This TCR beta chain came from a study of blood T cell repertoires in COVID-19. On the study more broadly: The origin of the acute and convalescent COVID-19 samples was the United States, Italy and Spain.

Original methodology: The authors estimated nucleated cell counts from reference gene primer amplification. The method was immunoSEQ multiplex PCR; TCRdb's version includes in-frame clones alone and lacks a portion of them. The V and J calls and clone size were taken over from that table, and D and trimming were inferred from the DNA. The sample shows just under 20,000 clones, 70% to 90% of them seen only once. Germline values: CDR1 SGHAT, CDR2 FQDESV (reference sequence). CDR3 length equals 14 residues. V was clipped by 3 bases and J by 0 bases, with 3 bases between them. The TCR was taken from a human donor with active COVID-19. The donor label of this sample is uncertain. The chain carries TRBV11-1 and TRBJ2-6; D is undetermined. Sample: peripheral blood. The CDR3 DNA follows: TGTGCCAGCAGCTTCATCTCTGGGGCCAACGTCCTGACTTTC. This codes for CASSFISGANVLTF.